These T cell receptor beta chains were read from a single sample in a study of T-cell reconstitution after alpha-beta-depleted transplantation in children. Each CDR3 protein gets one entry after TCRdb re-called the PCR reads with MiXCR. The top ten clones hold over 5.5% of a sample with over 200,000 distinct CDR3 sequences, about 9.2% of them seen once. Sequencing used PBMCs from the stem cell graft donor, obtained from the stem cell graft. The receptors derive from a human donor who donated a stem cell graft to a child with acute lymphoblastic leukemia. The CDR3 runs from the conserved cysteine through the conserved F or W. Expanded clones get a size class; other rows say once, few or many, or leave the size out.

v_call | clone_size | cdr3_aa
TRBV5-1 | . | CASSVSGTSYNEQFF
TRBV4-3 | few | CASSQDSHRTPQYF
TRBV6-2/TRBV6-3 | few | CASTGWGETQYF
TRBV20-1 | . | CSARTSGGGRTTSTDTQYF
TRBV29-1 | many | CSVEGRGTSRREQYF
TRBV14 | . | CASSQDRSPKYF
TRBV5-1 | few | CASRTLRGFEGDTQYF
TRBV18 | . | CASSPRSEQETQYF
TRBV5-1 | . | CASSLLAGTEHGYTF
TRBV5-1 | few | CASSLGGRVNYNEQFF
TRBV5-1 | . | CASSSYPGPNTEAFF
TRBV7-2 | many | CASSLSGTVDYEQYF
TRBV20-1 | few | CSARLTSGGRMWTGELFF
TRBV11-2 | once | CSSSLQSNMNTEAFF
TRBV5-1 | . | CASSPLTGGVREQYF
TRBV14 | few | CASSQVGANYNEQFF
TRBV5-1 | many | CASSLAALAEETQYF
TRBV29-1 | few | CSVRQGRRGETQYF
TRBV30 | once | CAWSGTREPLHF
TRBV12-3/TRBV12-4 | few | CASSSGGPVGELFF
TRBV27 | few | CASSTQLGTGRGYTF
TRBV6-2/TRBV6-3 | . | CASTITGRPSQGYTF
TRBV6-5 | few | CASSTGQGANYGYTF
TRBV5-6 | . | CASMLQGKAFF
TRBV7-2 | . | CASSRFTGVGETQYF
TRBV12-3/TRBV12-4 | few | CASSPNRVDLPQHF
TRBV2 | few | CASIRGSTEAFF
TRBV5-1 | . | CASSLGSQGNSF
TRBV7-9 | . | CASSFFREDIQYF
TRBV6-1 | . | CASSQTSGDTGELFF